The 2 T cell receptor beta chains listed next were all sequenced from one sample in a study of early T cells in non-severe SARS-CoV-2 infection. TCRdb reprocessed the 5' RACE reads via MiXCR and lists one record per CDR3 protein. The table records some 80,000 distinct CDR3 sequences, about 5% of them present only once. Sequenced material: whole blood, taken at baseline. Source of these receptors: an adult who was a healthcare worker with PCR-confirmed SARS-CoV-2 infection or an uninfected control (not recorded which).

The chain joins TRBV15 to TRBJ2-7; a weak D match, TRBD2 (5 bases). Germline CDR1 reads LNHNV; CDR2 reads YYDKDF (reference sequence). V gave up 1 base and J gave up 5 bases, with 12 bases separating them. The CDR3 spans 14 residues. Here the CDR3 DNA reads TGTGCCACCAGCAGAGGTGGGAGAGTAGACGAGCAGTACTTC. It yields the protein CATSRGGRVDEQYF.

In this sample, this clonotype turned up many times. The rearrangement uses TRBV5-1 and TRBJ2-1; 7 positions agree with TRBD1. This CDR3 is built from 14 residues. Germline V gives CDR1 SGHRS, CDR2 YFSETQ. With V trimmed by 2 bases and J by 9 bases, 8 bases remained unmatched. The CDR3 loop reads CASSFPDRVSEQFF. The CDR3 nucleotides are TGCGCCAGCAGCTTCCCTGACAGGGTCAGTGAGCAGTTCTTC.